The 17 T cell receptor beta chains reported below all come from one sample, sequenced in a study of T cell changes during pregnancy in multiple sclerosis. The protocol was immunoSEQ multiplex PCR, while the TCRdb copy is restricted to in-frame clones and leaves out a portion. Of tens of thousands of clones in the sample, more than 85% are singletons; the top ten hold 0.65% to 0.85%. Material: CD4+ T cells from peripheral blood mononuclear cells, obtained in the third trimester of pregnancy. All receptors come from a female donor with multiple sclerosis, enrolled in a pregnancy study.

J is TRBJ1-4 and V is TRBV4-3; TRBD1 is a possible D gene (6 bases). CDR3 size: 16 residues. The V gene's germline CDR1 is LGHNA and CDR2 YSLEER. Trimming pared 0 bases from V and 6 bases from J, leaving 14 bases between. This CDR3 is CASSQDLIRGYEKLFF. The CDR3 DNA sequence: TGCGCCAGCAGCCAAGATCTGATCAGGGGTTATGAAAAACTGTTTTTT.

The chain links TRBV7-2 to TRBJ2-3, with D maybe TRBD2 (6 bases). The length of the CDR3 is 14 residues. V was cut by 5 bases and J by 6 bases, with 15 bases left in between. Per germline, CDR1 SGHTA and CDR2 FQGNSA. CDR3 region: CASSVGLPPDTQYF. The CDR3 region has the DNA TGTGCCAGCAGCGTGGGACTTCCCCCCGATACGCAGTATTTT.

This clone was seen just once. The rearrangement links TRBV27 to TRBJ2-1, with 9 positions matching TRBD2. With 10 bases clipped from V and 8 bases from J, the junction kept 9 bases outside the gene matches. Germline lookup yields CDR1 MNHEY and CDR2 SMNVEV (reference sequence). The CDR3 consists of 13 residues. The CDR3 sequence is CATYGVAGDEQFF. The CDR3 coding sequence is TGTGCCACCTACGGAGTAGCGGGGGATGAGCAGTTCTTC.

The chain employs TRBV18 and TRBJ1-1; tentatively, D is TRBD1 (5 bases). This CDR3 has 14 amino acids. Germline V gene lookup returns CDR1 KGHSH and CDR2 LQKENI. Trimming left V 4 bases short and J 4 bases short, with 13 bases between. The DNA for the CDR3 is TGTGCCAGCTCACTGGCCACAGGAACCACTGAAGCTTTCTTT. Translation gives CASSLATGTTEAFF.

The J gene is TRBJ1-2, the V gene TRBV18; 8 bases agree with TRBD1. The junction had 6 bases not matched to a gene; V was cut back by 4 bases and J by 2 bases. CDR1 is KGHSH, CDR2 LQKENI, per germline. The CDR3 runs to 15 residues. CDR3 amino acids: CASSLRTGRNYGYTF. The CDR3 DNA follows: TGTGCCAGCTCACTGCGGACAGGGAGGAACTATGGCTACACCTTC.

Regarding this clone: The sample carries other DNA sequences with the same CDR3. V usage is TRBV7-3 and J usage is TRBJ1-1, with D tentatively TRBD1 (5 bases). Trimming removed 0 bases at V and 3 bases at J, with 8 bases between. This CDR3 has 14 amino acids. Germline assignment: CDR1 SGHTA and CDR2 FQGTGA. CDR3 protein: CASSLTGGDTEAFF. Here the CDR3 DNA reads TGTGCCAGCAGCTTAACGGGGGGGGACACTGAAGCTTTCTTT. The full variable domain, completed using reference TRBV7-3 and TRBJ1-1, is GAGVSQTPSNKVTEKGKYVELRCDPISGHTALYWYRQSLGQGPEFLIYFQGTGAADDSGLPNDRFFAVRPEGSVSTLKIQRTERGDSAVYLCASSLTGGDTEAFFGQGTRLTVV.

Points on this clone: An end of the junction does not agree with germline; a read error may underlie this. This chain connects TRBV29-1 to TRBJ1-4, with a weak D call TRBD1 (5 bases). This CDR3 spans 13 amino acids. Germline V gene lookup returns CDR1 SQVTM and CDR2 ANQGSEA. Written as DNA, the CDR3 is TGCAGCGTTCGGTCAGGGTCTAACGAAAAACTGTTTTTT. Its protein is CSVRSGSNEKLFF.

The chain couples TRBV9 to TRBJ2-7, with 7 bases lining up with TRBD1. This CDR3 region has 14 residues. Germline V gene sequence: CDR1 SGDLS, CDR2 YYNGEE. V shed 2 bases, J shed 3 bases, and the junction held 5 bases outside the gene matches. This CDR3 is CASSVSRQGYEQYF. CDR3 nucleotides: TGTGCCAGCAGCGTCTCCAGACAGGGCTACGAGCAGTACTTC. Full variable domain (missing parts from reference TRBV9 and TRBJ2-7): DSGVTQTPKHLITATGQRVTLRCSPRSGDLSVYWYQQSLDQGLQFLIQYYNGEERAKGNILERFSAQQFPDLHSELNLSSLELGDSALYFCASSVSRQGYEQYFGPGTRLTVT.

The genes are TRBV10-3 and TRBJ2-7; 7 bases align to TRBD2. With 2 bases clipped from V and 6 bases from J, the junction kept 7 bases outside the gene matches. From germline, CDR1 is ENHRY and CDR2 SYGVKD. The CDR3 runs 14 residues. This CDR3 reads CAISEPQPGGEQYF. The DNA for the CDR3 is TGTGCCATCAGTGAGCCTCAGCCGGGGGGCGAGCAGTACTTC.

The chain has TRBV7-6 and TRBJ2-7; 9 positions agree with TRBD1. With V trimmed by 4 bases and J by 3 bases, 13 bases remained unmatched. Germline V gives CDR1 SGHVS, CDR2 FNYEAQ. The CDR3 sequence is 17 residues long. The CDR3 DNA is TGTGCCAGCAGCTCGTACCCCACAGGGGGCTTAAACTACGAGCAGTACTTC. This sequence encodes CASSSYPTGGLNYEQYF.

The gene calls are TRBV5-8 and TRBJ2-3; D is possibly TRBD2 (5 bases). The CDR3 has 16 residues. Germline loops: CDR1 SGHTS, CDR2 YDEGEE. Trimming took 3 bases from V and 0 from J, leaving 14 bases between them. The CDR3 region has the DNA TGTGCCAGCAGCTACGGACTCACTCCTAGCACAGATACGCAGTATTTT. The encoded protein is CASSYGLTPSTDTQYF.

This sequence joins TRBV7-3 and TRBJ2-2; possible D gene TRBD1, 6 bases. The V end lost 2 bases, the J end lost 3 bases, and 7 bases lay between the germline ends. Germline V CDR1 and CDR2: SGHTA, FQGTGA. CDR3 length equals 14 residues. CDR3 in DNA: TGTGCCAGCAGCTTAGCAGGGGACACCGGGGAGCTGTTTTTT. Its protein product is CASSLAGDTGELFF.

The gene calls are TRBV5-1 and TRBJ2-7, with a possible D match to TRBD1 (7 bases). CDR1 and CDR2 (germline): SGHRS, YFSETQ. The V gene lost 1 base and the J gene lost 7 bases, with 15 bases spanning the gap. The CDR3 consists of 14 residues. Here the CDR3 reads CASSLFNQGGEQYF. The DNA for the CDR3 is TGCGCCAGCAGCTTGTTTAATCAGGGGGGAGAGCAGTACTTC.

CDR3 region: CASGLVHDGTSGLNTQYF. The CDR3, as DNA: TGTGCTAGTGGTTTGGTACACGACGGCACTAGCGGCTTGAATACGCAGTATTTT. The chain joins TRBV12-5 to TRBJ2-3; 8 bases line up with TRBD2. CDR3 size: 18 residues. The V gene's germline CDR1 is LGHNT and CDR2 FRNRAP. Trimming took 0 bases from V and 7 from J; bases not matched to a gene: 15. Full variable domain (outside the CDR3, taken from reference TRBV12-5 and TRBJ2-3): DARVTQTPRHKVTEMGQEVTMRCQPILGHNTVFWYRQTMMQGLELLAYFRNRAPLDDSGMPKDRFSAEMPDATLATLKIQPSEPRDSAVYFCASGLVHDGTSGLNTQYFGPGTRLTVL.

The J gene is TRBJ1-4, the V gene TRBV6-6; weak D call: TRBD1 (6 bases). The CDR3 is made up of 13 amino acids. V lost 5 bases and J lost 6, with 10 bases in between. Germline CDR1 is MNHNY and CDR2 is SVGAGI (reference sequence). The CDR3 nucleotides are TGTGCCAGCAGTGGGGGGGCGGATGAAAAACTGTTTTTT. Protein sequence: CASSGGADEKLFF.

V is TRBV5-8 and J is TRBJ1-1; 10 nucleotides match TRBD1. CDR1 and CDR2 from the germline V gene are SGHTS and YDEGEE. This CDR3 is 15 amino acids long. V was pared by 2 bases and J by 5 bases, with 6 bases of the junction left unmatched. The CDR3 loop reads CASSLRTGGRTEAFF. The CDR3 coding sequence is TGTGCCAGCAGCTTAAGGACAGGGGGGAGGACTGAAGCTTTCTTT.

The chain combines TRBV2 with TRBJ2-2, with D maybe TRBD1 (6 bases). Germline CDR1 is SNHLY and CDR2 is FYNNEI. Trimming left V 5 bases short and J 1 base short, with 8 bases between. This CDR3 has 14 residues. CDR3: CASSRQENTGELFF. The CDR3 nucleotides read TGTGCCAGCAGTCGACAGGAGAACACCGGGGAGCTGTTTTTT.